This TCR beta chain was captured in a study of CD8 T cells in ankylosing spondylitis. Study findings and constraints: Earlier reports found some motif variants in synovial fluid and blood in reactive arthritis. Disease-linked clones bore a CD8+ phenotype and were relatively rare in peripheral blood. What appeared characteristic of ankylosing spondylitis blood was a TCR beta motif of under 10 highly homologous variants. Clones linked to disease were reported to show significant enrichment in matched ankylosing spondylitis synovial fluid.

Quantitative 5'-RACE with molecular barcodes generated TCR beta libraries. From the 5' RACE reads, TCRdb called clonotypes with MiXCR, one entry per CDR3 protein. The table lists about 460,000 distinct CDR3 sequences, approximately 5.3% of them singletons. This clonotype came up many times. Its cognate antigen is unknown. The CDR3 consists of 12 residues. Germline loops: CDR1 MNHEY, CDR2 SVGEGT. V was clipped by 6 bases and J by 3 bases; unmatched bases: 2. The rearrangement uses TRBV6-2 or TRBV6-3 and TRBJ2-7; TRBD1 matches 7 bases. Sequenced input: blood, either unsorted or a sorted T cell fraction (not recorded which). This clonotype was obtained from a male donor with ankylosing spondylitis. CDR3 nucleotide sequence: TGTGCCAGCAGACGACAGGGCTACGAGCAGTACTTC. Its protein is CASRRQGYEQYF.